This entry lists 12 T cell receptor beta chains sequenced from one sample in a study of cytomegalovirus exposure and HLA in healthy donors. In the PCR, 60 Vbeta and 13 Jbeta primers were used. TCRdb's table, derived via immunoSEQ multiplex PCR, lists solely in-frame clones and lacks some. The table includes about 180,000 clones, more than 80% detected once. Sequenced input: PBMCs. All receptors derive from a man between 18 and 29 years old in good health and CMV-seronegative.

The chain is built from TRBV2 and TRBJ1-4, with a weak D call TRBD1 (5 bases). Germline V lookup: CDR1 SNHLY, CDR2 FYNNEI. V was shortened by 8 bases and J by 8 bases, with 15 bases between the two germline ends. This CDR3 is 13 amino acids long. CDR3 sequence: CASGLQDWEKLFF. CDR3 coding DNA: TGTGCCAGCGGTCTACAGGATTGGGAAAAACTGTTTTTT.

The genes are TRBV4-1 and TRBJ1-5, with 8 bases that match TRBD1. V shed 2 bases and J 5 bases; nucleotides not matched to a gene: 2. CDR3 length: 14 amino acids. Germline loops: CDR1 MGHRA, CDR2 YSYEKL. This CDR3 reads CASSQTGGDQPQHF. The CDR3 region has the DNA TGCGCCAGCAGCCAAACAGGGGGGGATCAGCCCCAGCATTTT.

This clone was counted once. The J gene is TRBJ1-4, the V gene TRBV14; perhaps TRBD1 as D (6 bases). Trimming removed 0 bases from V and 10 bases from J, with 12 bases in between. The CDR3 spans 14 residues. Germline V gene lookup returns CDR1 SGHDN and CDR2 FVKESK. CDR3: CASSQEGARGKLFF. For the CDR3, the DNA is TGTGCCAGCAGCCAAGAGGGGGCGCGCGGAAAACTGTTTTTT. The variable domain in full, completed from reference TRBV14 and TRBJ1-4, reads EAGVTQFPSHSVIEKGQTVTLRCDPISGHDNLYWYRRVMGKEIKFLLHFVKESKQDESGMPNNRFLAERTGGTYSTLKVQPAELEDSGVYFCASSQEGARGKLFFGSGTQLSVL.

This sequence joins TRBV19 and TRBJ1-5; D gene uncertain. The V gene lost 5 bases and the J gene lost 4 bases, with 15 bases spanning the gap. CDR1 is LNHDA and CDR2 is SQIVND in the germline V gene (reference sequence). CDR3 length equals 15 residues. The CDR3 region is CASSPIKAGNQPQHF. CDR3 nucleotides: TGTGCCAGTAGTCCGATAAAAGCCGGGAATCAGCCCCAGCATTTT.

As to this clone: Mismatch with germline at one junction end may stem from a read error. The rearrangement links TRBV19 to TRBJ2-2; 7 bases align to TRBD1. The CDR3 extends over 11 amino acids. Per germline, CDR1 LNHDA and CDR2 SQIVND (reference sequence). The CDR3 protein is CASSIPTGAVF. CDR3 in DNA: TGTGCCAGTAGTATACCCACAGGGGCGGTTTTT.

V and J are TRBV5-1 and TRBJ2-1, with 8 bases identical to TRBD2. The CDR3 runs 16 residues. CDR1 is SGHRS, CDR2 YFSETQ, per germline. After removal of 0 bases from V and 7 bases from J, the junction contained 9 bases not matched to a gene. For the CDR3, the DNA is TGCGCCAGCAGCTTGGCCCCCGGGGGGGCCTTTAATGAGCAGTTCTTC. This translates into CASSLAPGGAFNEQFF.

The genes are TRBV6-1 and TRBJ1-2, with D unresolved. With 6 bases removed from V and 2 bases from J, the gap between germline ends came to 4 bases. Germline values: CDR1 MNHNS, CDR2 SASEGT. There are 11 residues in the CDR3. The CDR3 DNA sequence: TGTGCCAGCAGAAGCAACTATGGCTACACCTTC. This translates into CASRSNYGYTF.

The chain recombines TRBV5-1 with TRBJ1-5; D possibly corresponds to TRBD1 (6 bases). CDR3 length equals 13 residues. V dropped 5 bases and J dropped 11 bases, with 17 bases sitting between them. Germline CDR1 reads SGHRS; CDR2 reads YFSETQ. CDR3 amino acids: CASRDSPPGAQHF. DNA for the CDR3: TGCGCCAGCAGGGACAGCCCGCCAGGGGCCCAGCATTTT.

The rearrangement links TRBV7-2 to TRBJ2-1; 9 nucleotides align to TRBD2. The CDR3 has 15 residues. Trimming took 11 bases from V and 5 from J; bases not matched to a gene: 13. Per the germline V gene, CDR1 is SGHTA and CDR2 is FQGNSA. The CDR3 DNA is TGTGCCGGCGGGAGGGCCGAGCGGGCCAACAATGAGCAGTTCTTC. Translated: CAGGRAERANNEQFF. Full variable domain (rest looked up from reference TRBV7-2 and TRBJ2-1): GAGVSQSPSNKVTEKGKDVELRCDPISGHTALYWYRQSLGQGLEFLIYFQGNSAPDKSGLPSDRFSAERTGGSVSTLTIQRTQQEDSAVYLCAGGRAERANNEQFFGPGTRLTVL.

This clone was counted only a few times. This rearrangement joins TRBV11-3 to TRBJ1-1, with D unresolved. Germline lookup yields CDR1 SGHNT and CDR2 YENEEA. The CDR3 extends over 11 amino acids. V dropped 3 bases and J dropped 5 bases, with 4 bases sitting between them. The CDR3 DNA sequence: TGTGCCAGCAGCTTTAGTACTGAAGCTTTCTTT. Translated: CASSFSTEAFF.

The rearrangement joins TRBV9 to TRBJ2-4, with 7 nucleotides matching TRBD1. V gave up 4 bases and J gave up 0 bases; unmatched junction bases: 13. The length of the CDR3 is 18 residues. In germline, CDR1 is SGDLS, CDR2 YYNGEE. Here the CDR3 reads CASSLDTGALGAKNIQYF. DNA of the CDR3: TGTGCCAGCAGCTTGGACACAGGGGCCTTGGGAGCCAAAAACATTCAGTACTTC.

The V and J genes are TRBV21-1 and TRBJ1-2; the DNA was not compared with TRBD1, the D call given in the table. TRBV21-1 is an annotated pseudogene. This CDR3 has 11 residues. CDR3 amino acids: CASPAGYGYTF. The CDR3, as DNA: TGTGCCAGCCCGGCAGGCTATGGCTACACCTTC.